Sequencing of this T cell receptor (beta chain) was carried out in a study of blood T cell repertoires in COVID-19. Across the study: Both acute and convalescent COVID-19 samples were obtained from the United States, Italy and Spain. PBMCs, B-cell-depleted T cells, or T cells provided the cDNA or gDNA that made up the material.

Original processing methods: Amplifying reference gene primers gave estimates of nucleated cell counts. Profiled with immunoSEQ multiplex PCR; TCRdb holds only in-frame clones, not every one. The V and J calls and clone size are taken from that table; D and trimming were inferred from the DNA. The table shows 450,000 to 500,000 clones, with 87% occurring only once. Recovery meant two consecutive negative NP/OP PCR tests, professional clearance, or resolved symptoms. V was trimmed by 3 bases and J by 6 bases, leaving 12 bases between them. The CDR3 is made up of 13 amino acids. CDR1 is SGHRS and CDR2 is YFSETQ in the germline V gene.

The sample comprised PBMCs or T cells enriched from blood (not recorded which). V is TRBV5-1 and J is TRBJ1-2; D gene ambiguous. This TCR came from a woman under 30 who had recovered from COVID-19. The CDR3 DNA reads as TGCGCCAGCAGCTGGTCCCCGGGAGATGGCTACACCTTC. Translating it yields CASSWSPGDGYTF.